The 17 T cell receptor beta chains in this list originate from one sample, sequenced in a study of T-cell reconstitution after alpha-beta-depleted transplantation in children. Using unique molecular identifiers, the investigators prepared the TCRbeta library. TCRdb re-analysed the PCR reads in MiXCR, keeping a single row per CDR3 protein. The table includes about 76,000 distinct CDR3 sequences, approximately 14% detected once. Specimen: PBMCs, mostly from graft donor cells, collected 180 days after TCRalphabeta/CD19-depleted stem cell transplant. All receptors derive from a male patient between 2 and 9 years old who had a stem cell transplant for acute lymphoblastic leukemia, so the T cells may come from the graft donor.

V and J are TRBV4-3 and TRBJ1-3; D is unresolved. The CDR3 loop spans 13 amino acids. V lost 1 base and J lost 7, with 8 bases in between. CDR1 and CDR2 (germline): LGHNA, YSLEER. The CDR3 nucleotides are TGCGCCAGCAGCCAAGGATCGCGGAACACCATATATTTT. It is translated as CASSQGSRNTIYF.

Many counts were recorded for this clonotype. For the CDR3, the DNA is TGTGCCAGCAGTTTAGTAGGTGAGCAGTACTTC. Translating it yields CASSLVGEQYF. The rearrangement uses TRBV12-3 or TRBV12-4 and TRBJ2-7; no clear D gene. The CDR3 is 11 residues long. V lost 1 base, J lost 7 bases, and 5 bases lay in between.

The table lists this clonotype with many counts. The V gene is TRBV10-3, the J gene TRBJ2-3; 12 nucleotides line up with TRBD1. The germline V gene has CDR1 ENHRY and CDR2 SYGVKD. The CDR3 has 14 amino acids. The J segment lost 7 bases and the V segment lost 5 bases, leaving 4 bases of the junction unmatched. The DNA for the CDR3 is TGTGCCATCAGTTGGGACAGGGGGCAAAATACGCAGTATTTT. This encodes CAISWDRGQNTQYF.

The chain is built from TRBV5-1 and TRBJ2-1, with 12 bases identical to TRBD2. The germline gives CDR1 SGHRS, CDR2 YFSETQ. The V segment lost 4 bases and the J segment 9 bases; nucleotides outside the gene matches: 14. The CDR3 length is 17 residues. The CDR3 coding sequence is TGCGCCAGCAGCCTGGATCCTAGCGGGAGGGCCCCGGGTGAGCAGTTCTTC. Translated: CASSLDPSGRAPGEQFF.

This clonotype came up a few times. This sequence joins TRBV7-2 and TRBJ1-5; D is perhaps TRBD1 (5 bases). Looked up from germline, CDR1 is SGHTA and CDR2 is FQGNSA. CDR3 length equals 13 residues. Trimming stripped 5 bases from V and 9 bases from J, with 14 bases between. The CDR3 DNA reads as TGTGCCAGCAGCCCAGCCGGGGGAGCGCCCCAGCATTTT. Amino acid sequence: CASSPAGGAPQHF. The entire variable domain, with the rest obtained from reference TRBV7-2 and TRBJ1-5, is as follows: GAGVSQSPSNKVTEKGKDVELRCDPISGHTALYWYRQSLGQGLEFLIYFQGNSAPDKSGLPSDRFSAERTGGSVSTLTIQRTQQEDSAVYLCASSPAGGAPQHFGDGTRLSIL.

This clonotype was detected a few times. The chain recombines TRBV9 with TRBJ1-3, with D tentatively TRBD1 (5 bases). CDR3 size: 18 residues. CDR1 SGDLS and CDR2 YYNGEE come from the germline V gene. V was trimmed by 4 bases and J by 3 bases, leaving 23 bases between them. The CDR3 spells CASSPPRTNGVNGNTIYF. CDR3 sequence (DNA): TGTGCCAGCAGCCCACCCCGGACAAATGGAGTGAATGGAAACACCATATATTTT.

This sequence joins TRBV5-1 and TRBJ1-1, with D possibly being TRBD1 (5 bases). The germline V gene has CDR1 SGHRS and CDR2 YFSETQ. The CDR3 covers 13 residues. Trimming stripped 3 bases from V and 3 bases from J, with 9 bases between. CDR3 in amino acids: CASSWGSYTEAFF. The CDR3 bases are TGCGCCAGCAGCTGGGGGAGTTACACTGAAGCTTTCTTT.

Worth noting for this clonotype: One end of the junction fails to match germline, which may point to a read error. The chain is built from TRBV20-1 and TRBJ1-6; D gene unclear. Germline lookup yields CDR1 DFQATT and CDR2 SNEGSKA (reference sequence). There are 16 residues in the CDR3. The CDR3 DNA sequence: TGCAGTGCTAGAGATCCATGGCGCTCCTATAATTCACCCCTCCCCTTT. Protein: CSARDPWRSYNSPLPF.

The rearrangement uses TRBV7-6 and TRBJ2-5, with 13 positions matching TRBD2. The CDR3 has 19 amino acids. CDR1 and CDR2 (germline): SGHVS, FNYEAQ. The trim removed 5 bases at V and 9 bases at J, leaving 21 bases unmatched. Written as DNA, the CDR3 is TGTGCCAGCAGCCCCGGACTAGCGGGGGCCCTAGCCCTTAGATCGCCCCAGTACTTC. It encodes CASSPGLAGALALRSPQYF.

The table lists this clonotype with many counts. The V gene is TRBV10-3, the J gene TRBJ2-1; D is unclear. The CDR3 runs to 14 residues. Per germline, CDR1 ENHRY and CDR2 SYGVKD. Trimming pared 2 bases from V and 8 bases from J, leaving 13 bases between. CDR3 coding DNA: TGTGCCATCAGTGAGCGCCAAGCTGTCCATGAGCAGTTCTTC. This codes for CAISERQAVHEQFF.

This clonotype has a handful of counts. V gene TRBV20-1 combines with J gene TRBJ2-7; 11 bases map to TRBD1. This CDR3 region has 15 residues. V trimming: 0 bases; J trimming: 3 bases; junction bases outside the gene matches: 4. Germline loops: CDR1 DFQATT, CDR2 SNEGSKA (reference sequence). This chain's CDR3 is CSARDSGTGGYEQYF. The CDR3 DNA reads TGCAGTGCTAGAGATTCCGGGACAGGGGGCTACGAGCAGTACTTC.

This clonotype showed up just a few times. The chain carries TRBV12-5 and TRBJ1-3; the D is unclear. CDR1 LGHNT and CDR2 FRNRAP come from the germline V gene. This CDR3 contains 18 residues. V shed 0 bases and J shed 2 bases, with 17 bases lying between them. This chain's CDR3 is CASGLVPKGGLTGNTIYF. The CDR3 nucleotides are TGTGCTAGTGGTTTGGTACCTAAAGGCGGGCTCACTGGAAACACCATATATTTT.

A note on this clonotype: Possible read error: a much larger clone is one base away. The V and J genes are TRBV10-3 and TRBJ2-1; D may be TRBD2 (5 bases). The V end was cut by 5 bases, the J end by 4 bases, with 21 bases between. CDR1 is ENHRY, CDR2 SYGVKD, per germline. The length of the CDR3 is 17 residues. CDR3 protein: CAISPAVGWKVYNEQFF. The CDR3 bases are TGTGCCATCAGTCCAGCGGTCGGGTGGAAGGTTTACAATGAGCAGTTCTTC.

As to this clonotype: Being one base from a much bigger clone, this may be a read error. The rearrangement uses TRBV20-1 and TRBJ2-5; no definite D call. Deletions cut 2 bases from V and 2 bases from J, with 15 bases between. Germline CDR1 DFQATT, CDR2 SNEGSKA (reference sequence). The CDR3 runs to 15 residues. The CDR3 sequence is CSARIWGGFQETQYF. In nucleotides, the CDR3 is TGCAGTGCTAGAATATGGGGTGGGTTTCAAGAGACCCAGTACTTC.

This clonotype was detected many times. The CDR3 sequence: CASSPRDRGKTGELFF. The CDR3 DNA follows: TGTGCCAGCAGCCCGAGGGACAGGGGAAAGACCGGGGAGCTGTTTTTT. The chain couples TRBV4-2 to TRBJ2-2; 10 nucleotides agree with TRBD1. Germline-derived CDR1 and CDR2 are LGHNA and YNFKEQ. The V and J ends lost 4 bases and 5 bases, in that order; junction bases with no gene match: 7. The length of the CDR3 is 16 residues.

This clonotype turned up a few times. This is likely a read error, given that the CDR3 carries no conserved phenylalanine or tryptophan at its end. The V call is TRBV4-2, the J call TRBJ1-1; D gene ambiguous. The CDR3 has 15 residues. Germline V gives CDR1 LGHNA, CDR2 YNFKEQ. V lost 2 bases and J lost 1, with 11 bases in between. CDR3 coding DNA: TGTGCCAGCAGCCAACTGGGATCCTGGAACACTGAAGCTTTCCTT. This encodes CASSQLGSWNTEAFL.

This clonotype was detected many times. The chain employs TRBV12-3 or TRBV12-4 and TRBJ2-1; 14 nucleotides line up with TRBD2. With 3 bases clipped from V and 4 bases from J, the junction kept 5 bases outside the gene matches. The CDR3 contains 17 residues. CDR3 in amino acids: CASSLRLAGGRYNEQFF. For the CDR3, the DNA is TGTGCCAGCAGTTTGCGACTAGCGGGGGGGCGTTACAATGAGCAGTTCTTC.